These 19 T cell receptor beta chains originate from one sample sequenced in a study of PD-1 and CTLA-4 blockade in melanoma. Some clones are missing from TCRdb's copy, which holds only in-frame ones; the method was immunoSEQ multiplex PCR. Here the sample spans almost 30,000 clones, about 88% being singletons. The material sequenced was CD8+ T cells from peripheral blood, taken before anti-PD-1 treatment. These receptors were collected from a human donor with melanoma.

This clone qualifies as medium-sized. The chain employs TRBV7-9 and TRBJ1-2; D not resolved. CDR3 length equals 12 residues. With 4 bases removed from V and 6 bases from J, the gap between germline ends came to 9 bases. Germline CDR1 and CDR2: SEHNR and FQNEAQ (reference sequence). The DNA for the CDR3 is TGTGCCAGCAGCTCCGGCAGCGATGGCTACACCTTC. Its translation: CASSSGSDGYTF.

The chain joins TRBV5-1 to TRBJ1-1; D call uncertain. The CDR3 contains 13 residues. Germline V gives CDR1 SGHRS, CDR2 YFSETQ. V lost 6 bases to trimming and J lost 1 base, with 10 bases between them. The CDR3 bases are TGCGCCAGCAATATGATCCCGAACACTGAAGCTTTCTTT. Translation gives CASNMIPNTEAFF.

The CDR3 is CASSERGGADTQYF. The CDR3 DNA sequence: TGTGCCAGCAGTGAAAGGGGGGGGGCAGATACGCAGTATTTT. The rearrangement joins TRBV6-4 to TRBJ2-3, with D possibly matching TRBD2 (7 bases). The germline CDR1 and CDR2 sequences are MRHNA and SNTAGT. Trimming left V 3 bases short and J 4 bases short, with 11 bases between. This CDR3 has 14 amino acids.

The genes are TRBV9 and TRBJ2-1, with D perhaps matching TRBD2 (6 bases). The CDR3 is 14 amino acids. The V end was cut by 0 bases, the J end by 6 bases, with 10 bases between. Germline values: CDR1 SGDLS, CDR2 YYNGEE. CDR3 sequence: CASSVDATSNEQFF. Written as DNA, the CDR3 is TGTGCCAGCAGCGTAGACGCGACTAGCAATGAGCAGTTCTTC.

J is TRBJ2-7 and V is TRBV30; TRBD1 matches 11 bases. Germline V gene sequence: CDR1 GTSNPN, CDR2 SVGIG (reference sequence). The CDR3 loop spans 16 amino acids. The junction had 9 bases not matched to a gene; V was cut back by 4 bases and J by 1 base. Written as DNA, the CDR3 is TGTGCCTGGACCCTATCGGACAGGGGGCTTTCCTACGAGCAGTACTTC. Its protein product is CAWTLSDRGLSYEQYF. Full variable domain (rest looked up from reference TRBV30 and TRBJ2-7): SQTIHQWPATLVQPVGSPLSLECTVEGTSNPNLYWYRQAAGRGLQLLFYSVGIGQISSEVPQNLSASRPQDRQFILSSKKLLLSDSGFYLCAWTLSDRGLSYEQYFGPGTRLTVT.

CDR3 coding DNA: TGTGCCAGTAGTCCTAGACAGGGCCAAGAGACCCAGTACTTC. Residues: CASSPRQGQETQYF. The chain has TRBV19 and TRBJ2-5, with 7 bases fitting TRBD1. CDR1 LNHDA and CDR2 SQIVND come from the germline V gene (reference sequence). This CDR3 has 14 amino acids. V lost 5 bases and J lost 1; bases outside the gene matches: 4.

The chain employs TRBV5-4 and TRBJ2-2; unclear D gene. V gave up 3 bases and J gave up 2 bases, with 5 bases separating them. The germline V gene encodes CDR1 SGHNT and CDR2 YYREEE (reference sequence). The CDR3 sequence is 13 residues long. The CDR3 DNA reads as TGTGCCAGCAGCTGGGGAAACACCGGGGAGCTGTTTTTT. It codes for CASSWGNTGELFF.

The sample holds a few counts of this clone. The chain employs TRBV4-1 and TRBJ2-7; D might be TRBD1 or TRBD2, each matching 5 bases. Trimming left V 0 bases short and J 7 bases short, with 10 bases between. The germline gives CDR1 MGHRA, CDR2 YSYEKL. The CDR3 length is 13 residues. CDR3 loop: CASSQDTGGEQYF. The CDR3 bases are TGCGCCAGCAGCCAAGATACAGGCGGGGAGCAGTACTTC.

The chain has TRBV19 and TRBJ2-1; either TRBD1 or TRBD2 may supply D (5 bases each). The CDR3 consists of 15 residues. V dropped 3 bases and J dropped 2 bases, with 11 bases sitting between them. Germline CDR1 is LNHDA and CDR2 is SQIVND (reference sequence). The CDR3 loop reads CASSMGDRAYNEQFF. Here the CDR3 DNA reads TGTGCCAGTAGTATGGGGGACCGAGCCTACAATGAGCAGTTCTTC. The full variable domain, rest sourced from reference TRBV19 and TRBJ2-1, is DGGITQSPKYLFRKEGQNVTLSCEQNLNHDAMYWYRQDPGQGLRLIYYSQIVNDFQKGDIAEGYSVSREKKESFPLTVTSAQKNPTAFYLCASSMGDRAYNEQFFGPGTRLTVL.

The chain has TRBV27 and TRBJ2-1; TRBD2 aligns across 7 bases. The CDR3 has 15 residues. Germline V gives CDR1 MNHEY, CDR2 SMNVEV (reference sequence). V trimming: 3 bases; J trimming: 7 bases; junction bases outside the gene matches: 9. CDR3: CASSLAGLPINEQFF. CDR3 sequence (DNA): TGTGCCAGCAGTTTGGCGGGACTACCCATTAATGAGCAGTTCTTC.

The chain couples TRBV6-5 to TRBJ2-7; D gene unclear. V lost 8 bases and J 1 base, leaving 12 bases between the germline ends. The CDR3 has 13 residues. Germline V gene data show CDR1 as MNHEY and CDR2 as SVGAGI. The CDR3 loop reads CASRETLSYEQYF. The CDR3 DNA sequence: TGTGCCAGCCGAGAGACACTGTCCTACGAGCAGTACTTC.

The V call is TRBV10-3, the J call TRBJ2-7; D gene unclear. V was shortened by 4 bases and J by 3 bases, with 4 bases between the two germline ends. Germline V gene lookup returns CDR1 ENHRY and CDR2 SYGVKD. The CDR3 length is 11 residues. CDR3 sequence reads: CAISAGYEQYF. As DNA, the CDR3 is TGTGCCATCAGTGCGGGCTACGAGCAGTACTTC.

The CDR3 DNA sequence: TGTGCCAGCGGGCAGGGGGGCGCTGAAGCTTTCTTT. Protein: CASGQGGAEAFF. V and J are TRBV12-3 or TRBV12-4 and TRBJ1-1, with 7 positions matching TRBD1. CDR3 length: 12 residues. V gave up 8 bases and J gave up 6 bases; unmatched junction bases: 6.

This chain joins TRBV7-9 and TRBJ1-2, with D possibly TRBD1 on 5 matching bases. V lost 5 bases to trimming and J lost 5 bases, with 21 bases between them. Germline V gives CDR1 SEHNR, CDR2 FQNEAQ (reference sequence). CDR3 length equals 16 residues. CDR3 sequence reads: CASSAGTGGGTYGYTF. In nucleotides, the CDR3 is TGTGCCAGCAGCGCGGGGACCGGAGGAGGCACGTATGGCTACACCTTC.

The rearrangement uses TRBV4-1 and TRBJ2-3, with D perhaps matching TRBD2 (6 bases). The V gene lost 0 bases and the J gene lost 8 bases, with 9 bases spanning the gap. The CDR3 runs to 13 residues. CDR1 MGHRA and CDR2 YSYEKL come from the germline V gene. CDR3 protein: CASSQDWGGTQYF. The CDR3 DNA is TGCGCCAGCAGCCAAGACTGGGGAGGTACGCAGTATTTT.

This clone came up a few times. The DNA for the CDR3 is TGTGCCAGCAGTTCCCGGTTGAACACAGATACGCAGTATTTT. This translates into CASSSRLNTDTQYF. V usage is TRBV27 and J usage is TRBJ2-3; D unclear. The V gene lost 4 bases and the J gene lost 2 bases, with 10 bases spanning the gap. CDR3 length: 14 amino acids. Looked up from germline, CDR1 is MNHEY and CDR2 is SMNVEV (reference sequence).

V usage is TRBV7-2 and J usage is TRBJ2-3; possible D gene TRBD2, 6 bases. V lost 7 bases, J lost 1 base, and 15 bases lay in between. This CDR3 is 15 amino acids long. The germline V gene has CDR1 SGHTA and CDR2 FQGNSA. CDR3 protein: CASKLWRGGTDTQYF. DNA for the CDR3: TGTGCCAGCAAACTATGGCGGGGAGGCACAGATACGCAGTATTTT.

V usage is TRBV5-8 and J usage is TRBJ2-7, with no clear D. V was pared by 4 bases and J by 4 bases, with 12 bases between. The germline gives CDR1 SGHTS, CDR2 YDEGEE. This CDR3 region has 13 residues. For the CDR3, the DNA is TGTGCCAGCAGCAGGCTGTCTTGGTACGAGCAGTACTTC. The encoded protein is CASSRLSWYEQYF.

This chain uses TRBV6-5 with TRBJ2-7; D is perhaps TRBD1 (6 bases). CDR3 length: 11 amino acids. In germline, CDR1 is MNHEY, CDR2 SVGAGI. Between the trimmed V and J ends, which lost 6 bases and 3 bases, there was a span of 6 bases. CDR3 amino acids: CASRDSYEQYF. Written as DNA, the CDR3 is TGTGCCAGCAGGGACAGCTACGAGCAGTACTTC.